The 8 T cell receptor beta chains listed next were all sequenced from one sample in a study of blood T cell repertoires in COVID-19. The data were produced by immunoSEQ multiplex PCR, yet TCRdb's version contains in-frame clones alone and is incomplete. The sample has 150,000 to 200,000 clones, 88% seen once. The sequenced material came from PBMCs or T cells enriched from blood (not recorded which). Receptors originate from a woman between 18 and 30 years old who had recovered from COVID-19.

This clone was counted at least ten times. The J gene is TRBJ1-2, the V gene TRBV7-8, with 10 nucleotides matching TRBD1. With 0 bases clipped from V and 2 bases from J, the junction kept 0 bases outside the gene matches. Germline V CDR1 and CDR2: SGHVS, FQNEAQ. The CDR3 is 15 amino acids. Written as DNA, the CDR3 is TGTGCCAGCAGCTTAGCGGGACAGGGGAACTATGGCTACACCTTC. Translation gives CASSLAGQGNYGYTF.

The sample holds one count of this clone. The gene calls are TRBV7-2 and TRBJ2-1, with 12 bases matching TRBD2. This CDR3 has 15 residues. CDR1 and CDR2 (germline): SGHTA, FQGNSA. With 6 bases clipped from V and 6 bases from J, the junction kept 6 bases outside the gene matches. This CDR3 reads CASSPSGRVSNEQFF. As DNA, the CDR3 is TGTGCCAGCAGTCCTAGCGGGAGGGTGAGCAATGAGCAGTTCTTC.

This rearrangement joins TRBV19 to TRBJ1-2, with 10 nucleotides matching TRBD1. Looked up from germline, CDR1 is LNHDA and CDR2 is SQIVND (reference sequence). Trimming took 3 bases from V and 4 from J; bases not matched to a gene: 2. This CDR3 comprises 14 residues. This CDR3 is CASSIGTGAYGYTF. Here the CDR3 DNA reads TGTGCCAGTAGTATTGGGACAGGGGCCTATGGCTACACCTTC.

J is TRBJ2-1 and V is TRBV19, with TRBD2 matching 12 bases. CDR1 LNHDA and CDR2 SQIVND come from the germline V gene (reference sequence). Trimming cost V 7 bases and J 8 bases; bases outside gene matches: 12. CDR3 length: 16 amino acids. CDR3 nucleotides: TGTGCCAGTACCGTCGCTAGCGGGAGGGCCGTGGATGAGCAGTTCTTC. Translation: CASTVASGRAVDEQFF.

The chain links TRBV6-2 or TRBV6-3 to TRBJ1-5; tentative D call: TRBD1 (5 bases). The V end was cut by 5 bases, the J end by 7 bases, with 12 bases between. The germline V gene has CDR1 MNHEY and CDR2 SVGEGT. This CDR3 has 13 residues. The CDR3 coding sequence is TGTGCCAGCAGTCCAGGCCCAGGGCAGCCCCAGCATTTT. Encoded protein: CASSPGPGQPQHF.

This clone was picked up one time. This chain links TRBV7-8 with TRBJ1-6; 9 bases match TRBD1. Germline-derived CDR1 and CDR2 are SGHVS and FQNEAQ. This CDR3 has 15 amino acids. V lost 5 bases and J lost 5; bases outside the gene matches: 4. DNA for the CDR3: TGTGCCAGCAGCGGGAGGACAGGGGATAATTCACCCCTCCACTTT. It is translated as CASSGRTGDNSPLHF.

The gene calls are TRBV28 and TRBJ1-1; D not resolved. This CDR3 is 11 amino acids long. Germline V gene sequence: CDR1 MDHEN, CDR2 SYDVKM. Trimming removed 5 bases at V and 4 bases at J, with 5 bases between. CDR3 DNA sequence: TGTGCCAGCAGTGCAGTCACTGAAGCTTTCTTT. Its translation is CASSAVTEAFF.

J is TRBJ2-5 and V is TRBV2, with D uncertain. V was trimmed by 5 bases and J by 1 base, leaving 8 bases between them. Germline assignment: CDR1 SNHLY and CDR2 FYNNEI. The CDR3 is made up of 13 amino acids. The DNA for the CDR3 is TGTGCCAGCAGTCTGGAGAGCCAAGAGACCCAGTACTTC. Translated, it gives CASSLESQETQYF.